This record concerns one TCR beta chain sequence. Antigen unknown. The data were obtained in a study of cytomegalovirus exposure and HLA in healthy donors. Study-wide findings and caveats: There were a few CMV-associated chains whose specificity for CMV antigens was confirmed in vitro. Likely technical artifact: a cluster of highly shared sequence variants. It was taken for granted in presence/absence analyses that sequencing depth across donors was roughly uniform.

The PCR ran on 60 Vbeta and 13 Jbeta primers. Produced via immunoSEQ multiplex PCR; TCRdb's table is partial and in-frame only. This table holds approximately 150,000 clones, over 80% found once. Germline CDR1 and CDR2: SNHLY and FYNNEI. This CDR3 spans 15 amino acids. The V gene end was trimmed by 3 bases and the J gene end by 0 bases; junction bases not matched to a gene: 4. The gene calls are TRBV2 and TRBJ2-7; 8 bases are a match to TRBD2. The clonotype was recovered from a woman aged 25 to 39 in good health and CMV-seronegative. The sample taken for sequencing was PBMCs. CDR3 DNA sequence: TGTGCCAGCAGTGAGGCGCGGGAGGACTCCTACGAGCAGTACTTC. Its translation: CASSEAREDSYEQYF.